These 24 T cell receptor beta chains share one sample of origin, sequenced in a study of tissue T cells after allogeneic stem cell transplantation. Measured with immunoSEQ multiplex PCR; TCRdb has only the in-frame clones, and not every one. This sample has around 9,000 clones, with around 40% found just once. The time point denotes: mouse harvest day 7 after allogeneic transplant. Mouse grafts combined 10^7 T-cell-depleted bone marrow cells with 10^6 splenic CD5+ T cells. The sequencing input was skin. The receptors were gathered from a female BALB/c mouse given C57BL/6 T cells with graft-versus-host disease after an allogeneic hematopoietic cell transplant.

Comment on this clone: The gene symbols are mouse symbols. The read finishes 1 residue shy of the CDR3 end, and the germline J gene is used to complete it. The chain couples TRBV13-2 to TRBJ2-3; TRBD1 matches 8 bases. The CDR3 covers 14 residues. Germline assignment: CDR1 NNHNN and CDR2 SYGAGS (reference sequence). The V and J ends lost 1 base and 3 bases, in that order; junction bases with no gene match: 1. This chain's CDR3 is CASGDNRGAETLYF. The covered CDR3 bases are TGTGCCAGCGGTGATAACAGGGGGGCAGAAACGCTGTAT.

Judged by abundance, this clone is large. All gene names here are mouse names. The CDR3 end is not reached by the read, which stops 1 residue before it; the germline J gene fills it in. The gene calls are TRBV13-2 and TRBJ2-7; D is possibly TRBD2 (7 bases). CDR3 size: 14 residues. Trimming stripped 1 base from V and 3 bases from J, with 11 bases between. Looked up from germline, CDR1 is NNHNN and CDR2 is SYGAGS (reference sequence). CDR3 sequence reads: CASGDLGASYEQYF. CDR3 DNA, as far as it was read: TGTGCCAGCGGTGATCTGGGGGCGAGCTATGAACAGTAC.

This clone was seen a handful of times. The gene names here belong to mouse. The CDR3 is cut off 1 residue early in the read; its end comes from the germline J gene. The chain uses TRBV13-2 and TRBJ2-1; 7 bases are a match to TRBD2. CDR1 and CDR2 from the germline V gene are NNHNN and SYGAGS (reference sequence). The CDR3 runs to 14 residues. J was trimmed by 3 bases and V by 2 bases; bases with no gene match: 2. CDR3 DNA (partial): TGTGCCAGCGGTGAGCTGGGGGTCTATGCTGAGCAGTTC. This sequence encodes CASGELGVYAEQF. The CDR3 as a whole reads CASGELGVYAEQFF.

This clone showed up just a few times. Genes and germline come from the mouse. The read is 1 residue too short to cover the CDR3 end, so that end is filled in from the germline J gene. V usage is TRBV31 and J usage is TRBJ2-7; 10 nucleotides agree with TRBD2. This CDR3 has 13 residues. V dropped 1 base and J dropped 5; count of bases not matched to a gene: 2. Per germline, CDR1 GKSSPN and CDR2 SITVG. Here the CDR3 reads CAWSRWGGDEQYF. Partial CDR3 DNA: TGTGCCTGGAGTCGCTGGGGGGGCGATGAACAGTAC.

As for this clone: Gene names are mouse gene names. The read ends 1 residue before the CDR3 terminus; that terminus is restored from the germline J gene. V and J are TRBV26 and TRBJ2-5; the D is unclear. CDR3 length: 14 amino acids. V was trimmed by 2 bases and J by 0 bases, leaving 6 bases between them. Germline-derived CDR1 and CDR2 are KGHPV and FQNQEV (reference sequence). The covered CDR3 bases are TGTGCCAGCAGTCTGATAGTTAACCAAGACACCCAGTAC. Translation gives CASSLIVNQDTQY. The entire CDR3 sequence reads CASSLIVNQDTQYF.

This clone appeared a single time. Here the gene names and germline are mouse. The sequence runs out 1 residue before the end of the CDR3; the remainder is reconstructed from the germline J gene. The V and J genes are TRBV13-2 and TRBJ2-7; 10 bases fit TRBD2. The ends lost 0 bases at V and 7 bases at J; junction bases unmatched: 4. This CDR3 is 14 amino acids long. Germline lookup yields CDR1 NNHNN and CDR2 SYGAGS (reference sequence). The CDR3 sequence is CASGDALGGREQYF. The DNA read from the CDR3 is TGTGCCAGCGGTGATGCACTGGGGGGGAGAGAACAGTAC.

This clone was counted only a few times. The genes are named according to mouse. The read ends 1 residue early relative to the CDR3; the germline J gene fills the gap. V is TRBV1 and J is TRBJ2-1, with TRBD2 matching over 10 bases. The length of the CDR3 is 13 residues. With 3 bases clipped from V and 7 bases from J, the junction kept 0 bases outside the gene matches. Germline V gene sequence: CDR1 NSQYPW, CDR2 LRSPGD (reference sequence). The sequenced CDR3 bases are TGCACCTGCAGTGCGGACTGGGGGGCTGAGCAGTTC. Encoded protein: CTCSADWGAEQF. The full-length CDR3 reads as CTCSADWGAEQFF.

Relative to its sample, this clone is large. Gene labels here are mouse ones. The read finishes 1 residue shy of the CDR3 end, and the germline J gene is used to complete it. V gene TRBV26 combines with J gene TRBJ1-3; 9 nucleotides match TRBD1. The CDR3 extends over 15 amino acids. V shed 3 bases, J shed 1 base, and the junction held 1 base outside the gene matches. In germline, CDR1 is KGHPV, CDR2 FQNQEV (reference sequence). Partial CDR3 DNA: TGTGCCAGCAGTCTTACAGGGGGCTCTGGAAATACGCTCTAT. Translating gives CASSLTGGSGNTLY. The full-length CDR3 reads as CASSLTGGSGNTLYF.

The table lists this clone with a few counts. The genes are named according to mouse. The CDR3 extends 1 residue past the end of the read, so its final part is completed from the germline J gene. The chain uses TRBV3 and TRBJ1-5, with D perhaps matching TRBD1 (6 bases). Trimming removed 3 bases from V and 0 bases from J, with 9 bases in between. Germline CDR1 is SNHLY and CDR2 is FYNGKV (reference sequence). The CDR3 spans 15 residues. The CDR3 bases that were read are TGTGCCAGCAGCTTCGGGGGGCATAACAACCAGGCTCCGCTT. It specifies CASSFGGHNNQAPL. The whole CDR3 sequence is CASSFGGHNNQAPLF.

This clone was counted between two and nine times. Gene labels here are mouse ones. The CDR3 end falls 1 residue outside the read, so it is completed with the germline J gene. This chain joins TRBV23 and TRBJ1-1. The length of the CDR3 is 12 residues. Germline V gene lookup returns CDR1 KGHTA and CDR2 FQNQQP. The CDR3 loop reads CSSSQRDGEVFF. The CDR3 bases that were read are TGCTCCAGCAGTCAACGGGACGGAGAAGTCTTC.

Of note for this clone: These gene names are mouse names. The read comes to an end 1 residue before the CDR3 does, leaving the germline J gene to fill in the end. The chain has TRBV5 and TRBJ2-2; D perhaps matches TRBD1 (6 bases). Trimming cost V 0 bases and J 4 bases, with 9 bases left between them. Germline CDR1 LGHNA, CDR2 YNLKQL (reference sequence). The length of the CDR3 is 15 residues. This CDR3 is CASSQDAGVTGQLYF. CDR3 DNA, as far as it was read: TGTGCCAGCAGCCAAGATGCAGGGGTCACCGGGCAGCTCTAC.

Within the sample, this clone is medium-sized. The gene names here belong to mouse. The CDR3 spells CASSSNWGQDTQYF. CDR3 DNA (partial): TGTGCTAGCAGTAGTAACTGGGGGCAAGACACCCAGTAC. The rearrangement uses TRBV17 and TRBJ2-5; 8 nucleotides align to TRBD2. The missing CDR3 end, 1 residue past where the read stops, is filled in from the germline J gene. Unmatched junction bases numbered 2, after V lost 3 bases and J lost 3 bases. Germline-derived CDR1 and CDR2 are MNHDT and YYDKIL. CDR3 length equals 14 residues.

For this clone: Germline and genes here are mouse. Read coverage stops 1 residue before the CDR3 terminus; the germline J gene supplies the remainder. The chain employs TRBV15 and TRBJ2-3; possible D gene TRBD2, 6 bases. V was shortened by 1 base and J by 0 bases, with 8 bases between the two germline ends. The CDR3 has 15 amino acids. Germline CDR1 is SGHND and CDR2 is FRSKSL. The CDR3: CASSLGGTSAETLYF. The sequenced CDR3 bases are TGTGCCAGCAGTTTAGGGGGGACTAGTGCAGAAACGCTGTAT.

For this clone: Here the gene names and germline are mouse. The read terminates 1 residue before the CDR3 end, so the remaining end is supplied by the germline J gene. This chain uses TRBV26 with TRBJ1-4; no reliable D call. Trimming cost V 2 bases and J 0 bases, with 4 bases left between them. Germline V gives CDR1 KGHPV, CDR2 FQNQEV (reference sequence). The CDR3 is 14 amino acids. The CDR3 loop is CASSLQISNERLFF. The CDR3 bases that were read are TGTGCCAGCAGTCTGCAGATTTCCAACGAAAGATTATTT. Full variable domain (outside the CDR3, taken from reference TRBV26 and TRBJ1-4): NSKVIQTPRYLVKGQGQKAKMRCIPEKGHPVVFWYQQNKNNEFKFLINFQNQEVLQQIDMTEKRFSAECPSNSPCSLEIQSSEAGDSALYLCASSLQISNERLFFGHGTKLSVL.

This clone was seen a few times. Each gene name is a mouse one. The read gets to within 1 residue of the CDR3 end, and the germline J gene fills in the rest. The V and J genes are TRBV22 and TRBJ2-4; the table names TRBD2, a call not compared with the DNA. TRBV22 is tagged as a pseudogene. The CDR3 runs to 16 residues. The sequenced CDR3 bases are TGTGCCAGCAGTGGGACTGGGGGGTTCAGTCAAAACACCTTGTAC. It is translated as CASSGTGGFSQNTLY. The whole CDR3 region reads CASSGTGGFSQNTLYF.

Details on this clone: The gene names here belong to mouse. The read ends 1 residue before the CDR3 terminus; that terminus is restored from the germline J gene. V is TRBV1 and J is TRBJ2-5, with 9 bases identical to TRBD1. The CDR3 runs 15 residues. CDR1 NSQYPW and CDR2 LRSPGD come from the germline V gene (reference sequence). After removal of 1 base from V and 3 bases from J, the junction contained 2 bases not matched to a gene. Here the CDR3 reads CTCSAVTGGQDTQYF. CDR3 bases read: TGCACCTGCAGTGCAGTGACAGGGGGTCAAGACACCCAGTAC.

This clone was observed a single time. Gene and germline names: mouse. The read halts 1 residue ahead of the CDR3 end, with the missing end drawn from the germline J gene. The chain carries TRBV19 and TRBJ2-2; D is undetermined. V gave up 6 bases and J gave up 1 base, with 7 bases separating them. CDR1 FNHDT and CDR2 SITEND come from the germline V gene (reference sequence). The CDR3 extends over 13 amino acids. The CDR3 is CASNFKNTGQLYF. Partial CDR3 DNA: TGTGCCAGCAACTTCAAAAACACCGGGCAGCTCTAC.

This clone was found once. These gene names are mouse names. From the germline J gene comes the end of the CDR3, since the read stops 1 residue before it. V and J are TRBV26 and TRBJ2-1, with D possibly being TRBD1 (6 bases). CDR1 is KGHPV and CDR2 is FQNQEV in the germline V gene (reference sequence). The CDR3 sequence is 14 residues long. Trimming took 4 bases from V and 7 from J, leaving 14 bases between them. CDR3 DNA (partial): TGTGCCAGCAGTCGCACAGGGAGCGGCGCTGAGCAGTTC. Its protein is CASSRTGSGAEQF. From start to end, the CDR3 is CASSRTGSGAEQFF.

For this clone: The germline and genes are mouse ones. The read comes to an end 1 residue before the CDR3 does, leaving the germline J gene to fill in the end. The chain is built from TRBV26 and TRBJ1-1; D not certain. Germline V gene lookup returns CDR1 KGHPV and CDR2 FQNQEV (reference sequence). The CDR3 is 12 residues long. Trimming took off 0 bases at V and 5 bases at J, with 4 bases between the two ends. CDR3 DNA (partial): TGTGCCAGCAGTCTGTCAAGTACAGAAGTCTTC. Its protein is CASSLSSTEVF. The whole CDR3 sequence reads CASSLSSTEVFF.

The sample holds a few counts of this clone. Genes and germline come from the mouse. The CDR3 is cut off 1 residue early in the read; its end comes from the germline J gene. The chain is built from TRBV1 and TRBJ1-1; 12 positions match TRBD1. The germline V gene has CDR1 NSQYPW and CDR2 LRSPGD (reference sequence). This CDR3 is 14 amino acids long. Germline trimming cut 3 bases from V and 10 bases from J; bases unmatched to any gene: 6. CDR3 residues: CTCSARDRGRRVFF. CDR3 DNA, as far as it was read: TGCACCTGCAGTGCTAGGGACAGGGGGCGCAGAGTCTTC.

Turning to this clone: The genes are named according to mouse. The CDR3 is cut off 1 residue early in the read; its end comes from the germline J gene. This chain joins TRBV1 and TRBJ1-1, with D unresolved. With 5 bases removed from V and 1 base from J, the gap between germline ends came to 2 bases. The CDR3 sequence is 11 residues long. Germline V CDR1 and CDR2: NSQYPW, LRSPGD (reference sequence). The CDR3 spells CTCSQNTEVFF. CDR3 bases read: TGCACCTGCAGTCAAAACACAGAAGTCTTC.

For this clone: These gene names are mouse names. Read sequence stops 1 residue before the CDR3 end, and the germline J gene provides the missing end. The J gene is TRBJ2-7, the V gene TRBV26, with TRBD2 matching 9 bases. The V segment lost 4 bases and the J segment 4 bases; nucleotides outside the gene matches: 2. The CDR3 contains 13 residues. The germline gives CDR1 KGHPV, CDR2 FQNQEV (reference sequence). The CDR3 region is CASSRDWAYEQYF. The CDR3 DNA, read in part, is TGTGCCAGCAGTCGGGACTGGGCGTATGAACAGTAC.

About this clone itself: Genes and germline are mouse. The CDR3 end lies 1 residue beyond the end of the read and is filled in from the germline J gene. The chain couples TRBV26 to TRBJ2-5; a weak D match, TRBD2 (7 bases). Trimming shortened V by 4 bases and J by 6 bases, and 14 bases separated the two germline ends. The germline CDR1 and CDR2 sequences are KGHPV and FQNQEV (reference sequence). This CDR3 comprises 14 residues. The CDR3 region is CASSPRGALDTQYF. The part of the CDR3 DNA that was read is TGTGCCAGCAGTCCTCGGGGGGCGCTTGACACCCAGTAC.

This clone showed up just a few times. Each gene name is a mouse one. The read terminates 1 residue before the CDR3 end, so the remaining end is supplied by the germline J gene. The V gene is TRBV1, the J gene TRBJ2-2; TRBD1 aligns across 7 bases. The length of the CDR3 is 15 residues. CDR1 NSQYPW and CDR2 LRSPGD come from the germline V gene (reference sequence). V shed 3 bases and J 4 bases; nucleotides not matched to a gene: 5. CDR3 DNA, as far as it was read: TGCACCTGCAGTGCCCGACAGGGTGTCACCGGGCAGCTCTAC. It codes for CTCSARQGVTGQLY. The CDR3 in full is CTCSARQGVTGQLYF.